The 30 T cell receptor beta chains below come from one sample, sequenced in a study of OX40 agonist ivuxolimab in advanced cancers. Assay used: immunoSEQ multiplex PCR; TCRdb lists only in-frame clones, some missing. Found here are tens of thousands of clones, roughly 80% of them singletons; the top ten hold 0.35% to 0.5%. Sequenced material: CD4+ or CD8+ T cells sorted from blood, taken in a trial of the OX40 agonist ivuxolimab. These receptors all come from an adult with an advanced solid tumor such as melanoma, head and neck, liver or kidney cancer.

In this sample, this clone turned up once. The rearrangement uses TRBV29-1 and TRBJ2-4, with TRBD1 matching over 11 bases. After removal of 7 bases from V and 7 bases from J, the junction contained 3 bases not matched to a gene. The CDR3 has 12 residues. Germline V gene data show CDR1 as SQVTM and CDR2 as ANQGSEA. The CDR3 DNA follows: TGCAGCGGGACAGGGGGCGTTAACATTCAGTACTTC. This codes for CSGTGGVNIQYF.

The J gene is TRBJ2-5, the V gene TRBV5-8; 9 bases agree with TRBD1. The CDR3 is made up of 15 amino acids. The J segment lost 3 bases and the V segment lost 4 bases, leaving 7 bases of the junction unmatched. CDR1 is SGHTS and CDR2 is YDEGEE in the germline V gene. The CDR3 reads CASSPWTGAKETQYF. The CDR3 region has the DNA TGTGCCAGCAGCCCATGGACAGGGGCTAAAGAGACCCAGTACTTC.

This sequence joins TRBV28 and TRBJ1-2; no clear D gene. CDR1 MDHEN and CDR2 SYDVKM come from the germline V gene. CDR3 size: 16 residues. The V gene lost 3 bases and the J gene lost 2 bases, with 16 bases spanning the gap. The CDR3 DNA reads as TGTGCCAGCAGTTTCGGAGGGCCGATGGTAAACTATGGCTACACCTTC. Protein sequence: CASSFGGPMVNYGYTF.

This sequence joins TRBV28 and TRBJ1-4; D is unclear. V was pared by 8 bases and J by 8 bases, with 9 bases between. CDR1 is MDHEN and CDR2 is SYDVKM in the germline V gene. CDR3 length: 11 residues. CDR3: CASGGWEKLFF. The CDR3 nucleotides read TGTGCCAGCGGAGGCTGGGAAAAACTGTTTTTT.

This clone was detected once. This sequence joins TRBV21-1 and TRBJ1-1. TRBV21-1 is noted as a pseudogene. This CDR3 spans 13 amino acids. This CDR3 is CASSIPWGTEAFF. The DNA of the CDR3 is TGTGCCAGCAGCATACCATGGGGGACTGAAGCTTTCTTT.

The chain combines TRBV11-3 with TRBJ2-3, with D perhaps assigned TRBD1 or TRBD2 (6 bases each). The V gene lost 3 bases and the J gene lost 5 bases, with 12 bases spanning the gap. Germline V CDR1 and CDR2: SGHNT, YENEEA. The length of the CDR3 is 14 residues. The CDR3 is CASSFGGPEDTQYF. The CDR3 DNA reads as TGTGCCAGCAGCTTTGGGGGGCCCGAAGATACGCAGTATTTT. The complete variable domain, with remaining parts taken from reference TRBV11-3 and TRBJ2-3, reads EAGVVQSPRYKIIEKKQPVAFWCNPISGHNTLYWYLQNLGQGPELLIRYENEEAVDDSQLPKDRFSAERLKGVDSTLKIQPAELGDSAVYLCASSFGGPEDTQYFGPGTRLTVL.

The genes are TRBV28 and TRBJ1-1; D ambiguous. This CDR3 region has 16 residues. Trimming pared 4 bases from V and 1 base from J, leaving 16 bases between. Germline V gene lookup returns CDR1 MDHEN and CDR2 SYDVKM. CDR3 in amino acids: CASSSPRGAANTEAFF. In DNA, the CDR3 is TGTGCCAGCAGTTCGCCCAGAGGAGCAGCGAACACTGAAGCTTTCTTT.

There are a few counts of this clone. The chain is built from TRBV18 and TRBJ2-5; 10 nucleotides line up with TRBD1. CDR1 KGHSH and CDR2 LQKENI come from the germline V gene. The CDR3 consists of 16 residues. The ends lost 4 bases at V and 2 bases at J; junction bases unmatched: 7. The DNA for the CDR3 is TGTGCCAGCTCACTTATTCGGACAGGGGGACAAGAGACCCAGTACTTC. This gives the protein CASSLIRTGGQETQYF.

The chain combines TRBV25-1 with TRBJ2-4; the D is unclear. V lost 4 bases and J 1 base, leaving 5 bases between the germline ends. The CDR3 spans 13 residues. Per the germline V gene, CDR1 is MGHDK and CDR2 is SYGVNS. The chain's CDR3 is CASSVEAKNIQYF. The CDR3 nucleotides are TGTGCCAGCAGTGTGGAGGCCAAAAACATTCAGTACTTC.

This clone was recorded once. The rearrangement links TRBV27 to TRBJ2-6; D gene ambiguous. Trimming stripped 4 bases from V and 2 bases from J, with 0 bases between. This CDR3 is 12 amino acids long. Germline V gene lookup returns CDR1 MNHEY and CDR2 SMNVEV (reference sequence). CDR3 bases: TGTGCCAGCAGTTCTGGGGCCAACGTCCTGACTTTC. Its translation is CASSSGANVLTF.

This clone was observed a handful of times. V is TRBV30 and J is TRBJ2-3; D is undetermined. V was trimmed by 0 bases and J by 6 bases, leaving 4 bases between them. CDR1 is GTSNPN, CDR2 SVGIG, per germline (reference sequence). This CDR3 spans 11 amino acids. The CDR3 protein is CAWSVRDTQYF. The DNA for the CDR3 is TGTGCCTGGAGTGTACGGGATACGCAGTATTTT.

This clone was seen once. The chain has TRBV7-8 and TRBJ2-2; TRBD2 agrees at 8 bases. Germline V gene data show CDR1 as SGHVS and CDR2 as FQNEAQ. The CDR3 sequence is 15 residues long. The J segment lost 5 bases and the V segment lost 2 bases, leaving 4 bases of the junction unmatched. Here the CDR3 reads CASSLRAGGTGELFF. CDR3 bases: TGTGCCAGCAGCTTAAGGGCGGGGGGAACCGGGGAGCTGTTTTTT. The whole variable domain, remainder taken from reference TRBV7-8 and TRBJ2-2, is GAGVSQSPRYKVAKRGQDVALRCDPISGHVSLFWYQQALGQGPEFLTYFQNEAQLDKSGLPSDRFFAERPEGSVSTLKIQRTQQEDSAVYLCASSLRAGGTGELFFGEGSRLTVL.

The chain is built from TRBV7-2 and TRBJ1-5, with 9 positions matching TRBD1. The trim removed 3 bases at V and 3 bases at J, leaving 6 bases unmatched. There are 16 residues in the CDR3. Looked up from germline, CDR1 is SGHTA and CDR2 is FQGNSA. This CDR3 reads CASSFLGTGNNQPQHF. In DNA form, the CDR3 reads TGTGCCAGCAGCTTCTTAGGGACAGGGAACAATCAGCCCCAGCATTTT.

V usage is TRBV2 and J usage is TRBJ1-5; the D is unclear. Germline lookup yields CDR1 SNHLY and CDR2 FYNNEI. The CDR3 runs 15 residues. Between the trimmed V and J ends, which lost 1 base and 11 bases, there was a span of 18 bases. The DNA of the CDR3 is TGTGCCAGCAGTGAAGAGTACTCAGGTGTTGGATCCCAGCATTTT. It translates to CASSEEYSGVGSQHF.

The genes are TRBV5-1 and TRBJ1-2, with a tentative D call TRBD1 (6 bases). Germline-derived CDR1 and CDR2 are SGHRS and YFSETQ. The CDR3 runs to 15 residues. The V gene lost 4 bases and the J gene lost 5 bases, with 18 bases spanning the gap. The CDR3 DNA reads TGCGCCAGCAGCCCGGTTGGGGGGCTGGTGTATGGCTACACCTTC. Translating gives CASSPVGGLVYGYTF.

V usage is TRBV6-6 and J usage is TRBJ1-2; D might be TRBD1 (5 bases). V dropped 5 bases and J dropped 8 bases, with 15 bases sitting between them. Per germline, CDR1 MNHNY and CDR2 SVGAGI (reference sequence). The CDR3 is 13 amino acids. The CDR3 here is CASSRTGPVGYTF. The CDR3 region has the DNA TGTGCCAGCAGTCGTACAGGTCCGGTAGGCTACACCTTC.

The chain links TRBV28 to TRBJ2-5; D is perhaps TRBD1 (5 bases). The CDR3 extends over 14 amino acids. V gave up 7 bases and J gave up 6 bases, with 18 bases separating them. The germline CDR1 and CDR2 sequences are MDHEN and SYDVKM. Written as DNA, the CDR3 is TGTGCCAGCACCCCCCTGGCAGGGCGTCAGACCCAGTACTTC. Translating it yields CASTPLAGRQTQYF.

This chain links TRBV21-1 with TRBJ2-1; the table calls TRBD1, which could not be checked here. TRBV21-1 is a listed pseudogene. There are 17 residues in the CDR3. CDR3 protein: CASSKFAQDRGRYEQFF. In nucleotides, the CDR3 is TGTGCCAGCAGCAAATTCGCCCAGGACAGGGGGCGGTATGAGCAGTTCTTC.

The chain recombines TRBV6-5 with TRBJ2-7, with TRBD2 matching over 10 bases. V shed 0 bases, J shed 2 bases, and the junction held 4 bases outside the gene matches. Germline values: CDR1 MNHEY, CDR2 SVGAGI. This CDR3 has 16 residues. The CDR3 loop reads CASSYSSGRPTYEQYF. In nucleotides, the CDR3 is TGTGCCAGCAGTTACTCTAGCGGGAGGCCCACCTACGAGCAGTACTTC.

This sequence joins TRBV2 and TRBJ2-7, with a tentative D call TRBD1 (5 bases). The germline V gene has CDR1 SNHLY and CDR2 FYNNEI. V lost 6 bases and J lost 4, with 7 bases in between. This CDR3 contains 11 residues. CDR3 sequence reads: CASSDSYEQYV. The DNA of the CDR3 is TGTGCCAGCAGCGACAGTTACGAGCAGTACGTC.

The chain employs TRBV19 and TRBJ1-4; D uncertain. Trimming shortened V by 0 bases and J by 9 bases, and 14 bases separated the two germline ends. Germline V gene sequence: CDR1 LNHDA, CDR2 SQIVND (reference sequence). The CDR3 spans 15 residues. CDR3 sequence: CASSIDPGGSQKLFF. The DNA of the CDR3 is TGTGCCAGTAGTATAGATCCAGGTGGTTCACAAAAACTGTTTTTT.

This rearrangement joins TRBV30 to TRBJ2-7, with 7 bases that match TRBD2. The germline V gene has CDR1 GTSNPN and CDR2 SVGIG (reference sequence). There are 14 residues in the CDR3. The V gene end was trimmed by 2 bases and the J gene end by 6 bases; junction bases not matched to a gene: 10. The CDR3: CAWSWGRAGLEQYF. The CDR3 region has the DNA TGTGCCTGGAGTTGGGGGAGGGCCGGCCTCGAGCAGTACTTC.

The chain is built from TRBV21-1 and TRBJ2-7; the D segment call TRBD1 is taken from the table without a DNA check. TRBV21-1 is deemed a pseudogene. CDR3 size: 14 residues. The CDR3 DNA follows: TGTGCCATCGTAGGACAGGTCCTCTTCTACGAGCAGTACGTC. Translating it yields CAIVGQVLFYEQYV.

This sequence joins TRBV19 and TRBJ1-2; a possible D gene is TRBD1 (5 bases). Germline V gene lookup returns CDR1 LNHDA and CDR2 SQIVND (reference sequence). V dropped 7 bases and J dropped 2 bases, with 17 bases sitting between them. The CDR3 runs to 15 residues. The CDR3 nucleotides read TGTGCCAGTATCCGCCTAACAGGAGGGAACTATGGCTACACCTTC. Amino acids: CASIRLTGGNYGYTF.

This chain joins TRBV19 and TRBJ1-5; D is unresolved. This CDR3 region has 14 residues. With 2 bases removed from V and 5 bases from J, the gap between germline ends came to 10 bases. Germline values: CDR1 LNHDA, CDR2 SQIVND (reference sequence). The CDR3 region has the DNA TGTGCCAGTAGTATACCGGCAGTTTATCAGCCCCAGCATTTT. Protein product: CASSIPAVYQPQHF.

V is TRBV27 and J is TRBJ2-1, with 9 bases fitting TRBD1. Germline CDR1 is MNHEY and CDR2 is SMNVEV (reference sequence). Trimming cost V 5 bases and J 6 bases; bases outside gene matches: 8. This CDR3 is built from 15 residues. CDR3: CASSPQGARGNEQFF. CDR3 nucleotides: TGTGCCAGCAGTCCACAGGGGGCGAGGGGCAATGAGCAGTTCTTC.

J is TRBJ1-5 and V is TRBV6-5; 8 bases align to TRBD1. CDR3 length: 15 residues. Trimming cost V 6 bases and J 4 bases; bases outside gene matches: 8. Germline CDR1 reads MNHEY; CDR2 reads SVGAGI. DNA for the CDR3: TGTGCCAGCAGGGAGAGGGACAGGCCTAATCAGCCCCAGCATTTT. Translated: CASRERDRPNQPQHF.

As DNA, the CDR3 is TGCGCCAGCAGCTTGGAACCGGGACAGACCTACGAGCAGTACTTC. Translation: CASSLEPGQTYEQYF. V usage is TRBV5-1 and J usage is TRBJ2-7; 7 positions match TRBD1. In germline, CDR1 is SGHRS, CDR2 YFSETQ. With V trimmed by 0 bases and J by 2 bases, 5 bases remained unmatched. The CDR3 length is 15 residues.

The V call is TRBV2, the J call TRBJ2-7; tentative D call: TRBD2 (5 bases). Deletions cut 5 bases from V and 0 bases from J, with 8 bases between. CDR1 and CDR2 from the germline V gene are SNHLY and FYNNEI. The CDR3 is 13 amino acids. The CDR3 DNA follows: TGTGCCAGCAGTTTAGGACTCTCCTACGAGCAGTACGTC. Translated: CASSLGLSYEQYV.

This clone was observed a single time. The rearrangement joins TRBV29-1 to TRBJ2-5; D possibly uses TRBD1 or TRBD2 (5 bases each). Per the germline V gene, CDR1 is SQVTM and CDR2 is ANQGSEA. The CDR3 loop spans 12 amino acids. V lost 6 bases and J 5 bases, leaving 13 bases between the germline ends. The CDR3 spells CSVRGVQETQYF. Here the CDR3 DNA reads TGCAGCGTCAGAGGGGTCCAGGAGACCCAGTACTTC.